This T cell receptor (beta chain) comes out of a study of blood T cell repertoires in COVID-19 (dated by TCRdb to the early 2020s). About the full investigation: Collaborator samples came from the United States, Italy and Spain and covered acute and convalescent phases of COVID-19. The material from the prospective study consisted of cDNA or gDNA derived from T cells, B-cell-depleted T cells, or PBMCs. The dataset comprised deeply sampled blood TCRbeta repertoires from subjects exposed to, actively infected with, or recovered from COVID-19. A freely available public database, intended as a resource for researchers studying the immune response to SARS-CoV-2, is where the repertoires were released. The samples were drawn from two sources: the first 160 participants of the ongoing ImmuneRACE study, and 1,200 or so subjects contributed by 6 global collaborators. Nearly every sample came with metadata listing a de-identified subject ID, COVID-19 status, age in years and sex. Where available, HLA class I and class II types were obtained from metadata supplied by the sample provider rather than from assay-based typing. The investigation overall reported the following: Clinical and demographic metadata were provided uncurated, with the amount varying by source and participant.

CDR1 GTSNPN and CDR2 SVGIG were looked up in the germline V gene (reference sequence). The CDR3 runs 14 residues from the cysteine to the phenylalanine. Solely the CDR3 DNA is kept, with 42 bases framed from the first base. V ends up 4 bases short and J 1 base short, with an unmatched junction base count of 1. TCRbeta CDR3 regions were amplified from genomic DNA using the immunoSEQ Assay, a bias-controlled multiplex PCR. Per the source publication's procedure: Nucleated cell counts per sample were estimated from amplification of reference gene primers within the assay. To quantify the absolute abundance of each unique TCRbeta CDR3 rearrangement, sequence reads were collapsed and filtered. For each sample, productive Simpson clonality was calculated as the square root of Simpson's diversity index across productive rearrangements. TCRdb holds this immuneACCESS table with in-frame rearrangements only. Some clones are missing; in checked studies, unresolved V genes explain under half, and the rest has no known cause. The V and J calls and the clone size are those of that table, but D and trimming were determined from the DNA. The sample records around 94,000 clones, 84% of which are singletons. The biggest ten clones account for roughly 6.3% of the sample.

Regarding this clone: Its binding antigen is unknown. There are no base qualities to consult, and no much larger clone falls within one base.

Each collaborating institution followed its own protocols to collect whole blood in K2EDTA tubes. For TCRbeta analysis, collaborator samples were shipped as frozen whole blood, as isolated PBMCs, or as DNA extracted from either sample type. The specimen was peripheral blood. The receptor chain draws on TRBV30 and TRBJ2-6; 7 bases in the junction line up with TRBD1. The clonotype comes from a man aged 60 to 75 with acute or convalescent COVID-19. The CDR3: CAWTQGSGANVLTF. At the DNA level, the sequence is TGTGCCTGGACACAGGGGTCTGGGGCCAACGTCCTGACTTTC.